Shown below are 9 T cell receptor beta chains from a single sample sequenced in a study of identical twins. TCRdb called the 5' RACE reads again in MiXCR, with one record for every CDR3 protein. The sample has approximately 260,000 distinct CDR3 sequences; over 11% are singletons. The specimen was memory (CD45RO+) T cells sorted from blood. The receptors derive from a woman in her late teens or twenties in good health.

This clonotype was observed many times. The V gene is TRBV5-1, the J gene TRBJ2-1, with D tentatively TRBD1 or TRBD2 (7 bases each). The CDR3 is 14 amino acids. V was pared by 2 bases and J by 7 bases, with 13 bases between. Germline-derived CDR1 and CDR2 are SGHRS and YFSETQ. The DNA of the CDR3 is TGCGCCAGCAGCTTCAGGGGGGGCGTTAATGAGCAGTTCTTC. Protein sequence: CASSFRGGVNEQFF. Based on the CDR3 plus reference TRBV5-1 and TRBJ2-1, the full variable domain is KAGVTQTPRYLIKTRGQQVTLSCSPISGHRSVSWYQQTPGQGLQFLFEYFSETQRNKGNFPGRFSGRQFSNSRSEMNVSTLELGDSALYLCASSFRGGVNEQFFGPGTRLTVL.

The V call is TRBV20-1, the J call TRBJ1-6; D remains unclear. The germline CDR1 and CDR2 sequences are DFQATT and SNEGSKA (reference sequence). The CDR3 has 15 amino acids. The ends were cut back, 0 bases at V and 6 bases at J, with 12 bases in the middle. The DNA of the CDR3 is TGCAGTGCTAGAGATACCCGAGACCTTAATTCACCCCTCCACTTT. This translates into CSARDTRDLNSPLHF.

The chain recombines TRBV4-3 with TRBJ2-7, with 9 bases lining up with TRBD1. Germline loops: CDR1 LGHNA, CDR2 YSLEER. The CDR3 extends over 14 amino acids. Trimming cost V 4 bases and J 4 bases; bases outside gene matches: 5. CDR3 nucleotide sequence: TGCGCCAGCAGCCCCGGGACAGGGCAATACGAGCAGTACTTC. Translated: CASSPGTGQYEQYF.

This clonotype was picked up a small number of times. The chain joins TRBV27 to TRBJ2-7; TRBD1 aligns across 10 bases. The germline gives CDR1 MNHEY, CDR2 SMNVEV (reference sequence). V shed 8 bases and J 1 base; nucleotides not matched to a gene: 8. CDR3 length: 15 amino acids. The CDR3 DNA follows: TGTGCCAGCCGGACAGGGGGTCTTTGGTCCTACGAGCAGTACTTC. Its translation is CASRTGGLWSYEQYF.

CDR3 in amino acids: CSAREITRSTDTQYF. CDR3 nucleotides: TGCAGTGCTAGAGAAATAACTCGAAGCACAGATACGCAGTATTTT. The rearrangement links TRBV20-1 to TRBJ2-3; D ambiguous. Germline CDR1 and CDR2: DFQATT and SNEGSKA (reference sequence). V lost 0 bases and J lost 0, with 10 bases in between. The CDR3 has 15 residues.

This clonotype is a singleton in its sample. A much larger clone lies a single base off, so this may be a read error. The chain employs TRBV29-1 and TRBJ2-7, with D tentatively TRBD1 (6 bases). The V and J ends lost 1 base and 12 bases respectively, with 19 bases between them. Per germline, CDR1 SQVTM and CDR2 ANQGSEA. The CDR3 is made up of 13 amino acids. CDR3 nucleotides: TGCAGCGTTGAAGGTTTAAACAGGGAGTTGCTGTACTTC. It translates to CSVEGLNRELLYF.

This clonotype appeared a few times. Here the CDR3 reads CASSLVLAGTYNEQFF. CDR3 bases: TGTGCCAGCAGCTTAGTGCTAGCGGGTACTTACAATGAGCAGTTCTTC. V gene TRBV11-2 combines with J gene TRBJ2-1; 8 bases match TRBD2. There are 16 residues in the CDR3. Germline CDR1 is SGHAT and CDR2 is FQNNGV. J lost 4 bases, V lost 1 base, and 6 bases had no gene match.

V and J are TRBV7-2 and TRBJ1-1; the D is unclear. Per germline, CDR1 SGHTA and CDR2 FQGNSA. The V gene lost 3 bases and the J gene lost 4 bases, with 12 bases spanning the gap. The CDR3 covers 14 residues. The CDR3 coding sequence is TGTGCCAGCAGCTTCATCGGGTACGGCACTGAAGCTTTCTTT. This codes for CASSFIGYGTEAFF. The variable domain in full, with the rest retrieved from reference TRBV7-2 and TRBJ1-1, is GAGVSQSPSNKVTEKGKDVELRCDPISGHTALYWYRQSLGQGLEFLIYFQGNSAPDKSGLPSDRFSAERTGGSVSTLTIQRTQQEDSAVYLCASSFIGYGTEAFFGQGTRLTVV.

This chain connects TRBV9 to TRBJ2-1, with D perhaps assigned TRBD1 or TRBD2 (7 bases each). The CDR3 is 13 residues long. Germline CDR1 is SGDLS and CDR2 is YYNGEE. V shed 4 bases and J shed 8 bases, with 13 bases lying between them. In DNA, the CDR3 is TGTGCCAGCAGCACCAGGGGGGGGTATGAGCAGTTCTTC. Its translation is CASSTRGGYEQFF.